Below, one T cell receptor (beta chain) is given with its context. These data come from a study of patients and donors after allogeneic stem cell transplantation. The J segment lost 4 bases and the V segment lost 6 bases, leaving 4 bases of the junction unmatched. The CDR3 is made up of 15 amino acids. Germline V gene data show CDR1 as MNHEY and CDR2 as SMNVEV (reference sequence). TCRdb recomputed calls from the RT-PCR reads with MiXCR, one row per CDR3 protein. This table holds 410,000 or so distinct CDR3 sequences, roughly 17% found once. The sequence came from a human donor who was either an allogeneic HSCT recipient or a stem cell or donor lymphocyte infusion donor (not recorded which). It is not recorded whose cells these are; they may come from a transplant donor. The sequencing sample was made of blood, either unsorted or a sorted T cell fraction (not recorded which). The chain has TRBV27 and TRBJ1-6; 9 nucleotides match TRBD1. The chain's CDR3 is CASRVGQGYNSPLHF. CDR3 sequence (DNA): TGTGCCAGCAGGGTAGGACAGGGGTATAATTCACCCCTCCACTTT.